This TCR beta chain comes out of a study of siplizumab effects on memory and regulatory T cells. Study-wide findings and caveats: The authors mapped only a minor fraction of alloreactive clones to unstimulated subsets. Naive T cells apparently outstripped memory cells in diversity and seemed major alloresponse contributors. With siplizumab, mappable alloreactive CD4+ clones averaged roughly 69% Treg-derived, versus over 25% in controls.

As concerns this clone: What it binds is unknown.

TCR templates, roughly 10^5 per sample, were assayed. Assay: immunoSEQ multiplex PCR; the TCRdb copy retains only in-frame clones and omits some. This table has 100,000 to 120,000 clones, roughly 92% appearing once. The clonotype originates from a human donor in good health. Sequenced sample: CD4+ T cells sorted from blood.

Written as DNA, the CDR3 is TGTGCCAGCAGCAAAGTAAGGTCCTTTGACAGGGAAAGTACTGAAGCTTTCTTT. This gives the protein CASSKVRSFDRESTEAFF. The chain links TRBV21-1 to TRBJ1-1; the table's TRBD1 call for D was not verified on the DNA. TRBV21-1 constitutes a pseudogene. This CDR3 is built from 18 residues.